A single sample is the source of the 25 T cell receptor beta chains below, sequenced in a study of blood T cell repertoires in COVID-19. The protocol was immunoSEQ multiplex PCR, while the TCRdb copy is restricted to in-frame clones and leaves out a portion. The table lists 130,000 or so clones, roughly 80% of them singletons. Sequenced sample: peripheral blood. All receptors derive from a woman aged 60-70 years with acute or convalescent COVID-19.

The chain employs TRBV4-1 and TRBJ1-5, with D possibly TRBD1 on 5 matching bases. The V and J ends lost 4 bases and 1 base respectively, with 17 bases between them. The CDR3 contains 17 residues. Looked up from germline, CDR1 is MGHRA and CDR2 is YSYEKL. CDR3: CASSPQWGVRSNQPQHF. In DNA form, the CDR3 reads TGCGCCAGCAGCCCCCAGTGGGGGGTAAGGAGCAATCAGCCCCAGCATTTT.

The genes are TRBV4-1 and TRBJ1-5; D is unresolved. Trimming took off 0 bases at V and 4 bases at J, with 13 bases between the two ends. CDR1 and CDR2 (germline): MGHRA, YSYEKL. The CDR3 is 16 amino acids. This CDR3 is CASSQEETMSNQPQHF. For the CDR3, the DNA is TGCGCCAGCAGCCAAGAAGAGACAATGAGTAATCAGCCCCAGCATTTT.

The J gene is TRBJ2-2, the V gene TRBV24-1, with TRBD1 matching 8 bases. Germline V gene lookup returns CDR1 KGHDR and CDR2 SFDVKD. J was trimmed by 5 bases and V by 6 bases; bases with no gene match: 7. This CDR3 region has 15 residues. The CDR3 sequence: CATSPRGRGTGELFF. DNA for the CDR3: TGTGCCACCAGTCCCAGGGGGCGGGGAACCGGGGAGCTGTTTTTT.

V is TRBV2 and J is TRBJ1-4; D is undetermined. The V gene's germline CDR1 is SNHLY and CDR2 FYNNEI. CDR3 size: 15 residues. Between the trimmed V and J ends, which lost 2 bases and 4 bases, there was a span of 11 bases. The CDR3 region is CASSERESGNEKLFF. The DNA of the CDR3 is TGTGCCAGCAGTGAACGTGAAAGCGGTAATGAAAAACTGTTTTTT.

This sequence joins TRBV5-8 and TRBJ2-5; 7 positions match TRBD1. CDR1 is SGHTS, CDR2 YDEGEE, per germline. The CDR3 has 14 amino acids. With 4 bases clipped from V and 5 bases from J, the junction kept 8 bases outside the gene matches. This CDR3 is CASSLGQYEETQYF. CDR3 bases: TGTGCCAGCAGCCTGGGACAGTACGAGGAGACCCAGTACTTC.

There are a few counts of this clone. The chain employs TRBV3-1 (or the pseudogene TRBV3-2) and TRBJ2-1; 14 positions agree with TRBD2. V dropped 4 bases and J dropped 15; count of bases not matched to a gene: 5. Germline V gene sequence: CDR1 LGHDT, CDR2 YNNKEL (reference sequence). This CDR3 comprises 13 residues. CDR3 sequence reads: CASSPTSGGARFF. The DNA of the CDR3 is TGTGCCAGCAGCCCGACTAGCGGGGGGGCCCGGTTCTTC.

This clone was recorded a few times. V gene TRBV6-5 combines with J gene TRBJ1-6; D unclear. Germline-derived CDR1 and CDR2 are MNHEY and SVGAGI. The CDR3 consists of 15 residues. Trimming left V 7 bases short and J 0 bases short, with 10 bases between. The CDR3 sequence: CASIYESSYNSPLHF. DNA of the CDR3: TGTGCCAGCATCTACGAGAGCTCCTATAATTCACCCCTCCACTTT.

This clone was seen a single time. The V call is TRBV19, the J call TRBJ1-5; a possible D gene is TRBD1 (6 bases). V lost 4 bases and J lost 6, with 10 bases in between. Germline V gene lookup returns CDR1 LNHDA and CDR2 SQIVND (reference sequence). The CDR3 contains 13 residues. This chain's CDR3 is CASSTQGRQPQHF. The CDR3, as DNA: TGTGCCAGTAGTACCCAGGGGCGTCAGCCCCAGCATTTT.

This chain joins TRBV7-9 and TRBJ1-5; D ambiguous. V was shortened by 1 base and J by 5 bases, with 6 bases between the two germline ends. The CDR3 is 13 residues long. Germline CDR1 SEHNR, CDR2 FQNEAQ (reference sequence). The CDR3 sequence is CASSLERDQPQHF. CDR3 bases: TGTGCCAGCAGCTTAGAGAGGGATCAGCCCCAGCATTTT.

V usage is TRBV5-1 and J usage is TRBJ1-6, with TRBD1 as a possible D gene (5 bases). V lost 0 bases and J lost 7, with 8 bases in between. Germline assignment: CDR1 SGHRS and CDR2 YFSETQ. The CDR3 covers 14 residues. In DNA, the CDR3 is TGCGCCAGCAGCTTGGGACAGACAAATTCACCCCTCCACTTT. This codes for CASSLGQTNSPLHF.

J is TRBJ1-2 and V is TRBV19; TRBD1 agrees at 10 bases. The germline V gene has CDR1 LNHDA and CDR2 SQIVND (reference sequence). The CDR3 sequence is 14 residues long. Trimming at V came to 1 base and at J to 7 bases, leaving 3 bases not matched to a gene. CDR3 protein: CASSIGQGAIGYTF. The CDR3 DNA reads as TGTGCCAGTAGTATAGGACAGGGGGCTATTGGCTACACCTTC.

This chain links TRBV18 with TRBJ2-3; 8 bases are shared with TRBD2. V was clipped by 8 bases and J by 6 bases; unmatched bases: 13. Germline V CDR1 and CDR2: KGHSH, LQKENI. The CDR3 covers 15 residues. This CDR3 is CASHQNGGAPDTQYF. The CDR3 DNA reads TGTGCCAGCCACCAAAACGGGGGGGCTCCGGATACGCAGTATTTT.

J is TRBJ1-5 and V is TRBV2, with 8 bases that match TRBD1. Germline V CDR1 and CDR2: SNHLY, FYNNEI. V dropped 6 bases and J dropped 1; count of bases not matched to a gene: 5. The CDR3 loop spans 15 amino acids. CDR3: CASSVGTGSNQPQHF. CDR3 nucleotide sequence: TGTGCCAGCAGCGTCGGGACAGGCAGCAATCAGCCCCAGCATTTT.

This rearrangement joins TRBV27 to TRBJ1-3; D gene unclear. The germline V gene has CDR1 MNHEY and CDR2 SMNVEV (reference sequence). The CDR3 is 15 amino acids. Trimming pared 2 bases from V and 3 bases from J, leaving 11 bases between. The CDR3 nucleotides read TGTGCCAGCAGTTTAAGGTGGGGAGGTGGAAACACCATATATTTT. Translating gives CASSLRWGGGNTIYF.

The chain's CDR3 is CASTEGGRDGYTF. The CDR3 nucleotides are TGTGCCAGCACTGAGGGGGGGCGTGATGGCTACACCTTC. The chain couples TRBV2 to TRBJ1-2; maybe TRBD1 (6 bases). The CDR3 is 13 residues long. Between the trimmed V and J ends, which lost 7 bases and 6 bases, there was a span of 15 bases. Looked up from germline, CDR1 is SNHLY and CDR2 is FYNNEI.

The chain combines TRBV5-1 with TRBJ1-1; 7 bases map to TRBD1. Germline-derived CDR1 and CDR2 are SGHRS and YFSETQ. This CDR3 comprises 14 residues. The junction had 8 bases not matched to a gene; V was cut back by 4 bases and J by 5 bases. DNA for the CDR3: TGCGCCAGCAGCCCGGGACAGATCAGGACTGAAGCTTTCTTT. It encodes CASSPGQIRTEAFF.

The chain employs TRBV9 and TRBJ1-3; tentative D call: TRBD1 (6 bases). The CDR3 loop spans 16 amino acids. Trimming removed 0 bases at V and 3 bases at J, with 13 bases between. CDR1 is SGDLS, CDR2 YYNGEE, per germline. CDR3 loop: CASSVAPQGNGNTIYF. The DNA for the CDR3 is TGTGCCAGCAGCGTAGCCCCACAGGGAAATGGAAACACCATATATTTT.

This chain links TRBV28 with TRBJ1-1; possibly TRBD1 for D (5 bases). Germline V CDR1 and CDR2: MDHEN, SYDVKM. Trimming removed 7 bases from V and 1 base from J, with 13 bases in between. The CDR3 is made up of 14 amino acids. CDR3 coding DNA: TGTGCCAGCAACCGGGCGGGGCCGAACACTGAAGCTTTCTTT. Amino acid sequence: CASNRAGPNTEAFF.

The chain uses TRBV6-6 and TRBJ1-1; tentatively, D is TRBD1 (5 bases). The V and J ends lost 4 bases and 3 bases respectively, with 9 bases between them. The CDR3 runs to 13 residues. Looked up from germline, CDR1 is MNHNY and CDR2 is SVGAGI (reference sequence). CDR3 sequence: CASSFGADTEAFF. The CDR3 region has the DNA TGTGCCAGCAGTTTTGGGGCAGACACTGAAGCTTTCTTT.

This chain joins TRBV10-3 and TRBJ1-1, with D possibly matching TRBD1 (6 bases). The CDR3 is made up of 15 amino acids. V was shortened by 3 bases and J by 9 bases, with 20 bases between the two germline ends. Germline CDR1 is ENHRY and CDR2 is SYGVKD. As DNA, the CDR3 is TGTGCCATCAGTGAACCGGGCCTAGCCAGGGGAAAAGCTTTCTTT. Its protein is CAISEPGLARGKAFF.

Concerning this clone itself: Other DNA sequences in the same sample also yield this CDR3. The rearrangement uses TRBV9 and TRBJ1-2; D gene uncertain. Germline loops: CDR1 SGDLS, CDR2 YYNGEE. The CDR3 runs to 14 residues. V was trimmed by 0 bases and J by 2 bases, leaving 8 bases between them. In nucleotides, the CDR3 is TGTGCCAGCAGCGTAGGTACGGGGAACTATGGCTACACCTTC. Protein product: CASSVGTGNYGYTF.

The rearrangement joins TRBV2 to TRBJ1-5, with TRBD1 as a possible D gene (6 bases). CDR1 SNHLY and CDR2 FYNNEI come from the germline V gene. V lost 6 bases and J 8 bases, leaving 20 bases between the germline ends. There are 15 residues in the CDR3. CDR3 DNA: TGTGCCAGCAGGGACTCCGATCAGGGGAGGGAGCCCCAGCATTTT. Amino acid sequence: CASRDSDQGREPQHF.

There are a few counts of this clone. V usage is TRBV2 and J usage is TRBJ1-5; no clear D. The CDR3 loop spans 15 amino acids. V shed 2 bases and J shed 6 bases, with 14 bases lying between them. Per the germline V gene, CDR1 is SNHLY and CDR2 is FYNNEI. CDR3 coding DNA: TGTGCCAGCAGTGAATTATCCGTTGTGAGTCAGCCCCAGCATTTT. This translates into CASSELSVVSQPQHF.

The J gene is TRBJ2-1, the V gene TRBV5-4, with a tentative D call TRBD2 (7 bases). The V gene lost 0 bases and the J gene lost 6 bases, with 19 bases spanning the gap. Germline V lookup: CDR1 SGHNT, CDR2 YYREEE (reference sequence). CDR3 length equals 17 residues. The CDR3 loop is CASSLDGPRGGLNEQFF. CDR3 DNA: TGTGCCAGCAGCTTGGATGGGCCTCGCGGGGGCCTCAATGAGCAGTTCTTC.

CDR3 protein: CASSPGLTEAFF. CDR3 DNA sequence: TGTGCCAGCAGTCCAGGGTTAACTGAAGCTTTCTTT. The V call is TRBV12-3 or TRBV12-4, the J call TRBJ1-1, with D possibly matching TRBD1 (5 bases). The CDR3 loop spans 12 amino acids. The V and J ends lost 5 bases and 5 bases respectively, with 9 bases between them.